This TCR beta chain stems from a study of response to subunit inactivated influenza vaccine. Study-wide points: Authors suggested each seasonal influenza vaccination recruits few new T cells.

This CDR3 is 13 amino acids long. CDR1 LNHNV and CDR2 YYDKDF come from the germline V gene (reference sequence). V was clipped by 5 bases and J by 7 bases; unmatched bases: 6. Worth noting for this clonotype: Its antigen is not identified.

TCRdb re-derived calls from the RT-PCR reads in MiXCR, one entry per CDR3 protein. The table includes about 530,000 distinct CDR3 sequences, 10% to 15% detected once. The sequence was collected from a man in his fifties or sixties who received an inactivated influenza vaccine. This chain uses TRBV15 with TRBJ1-2; TRBD1 agrees at 8 bases. The sequences come from PBMCs from blood, collected on the day of vaccination. The CDR3 region is CATSSEDRAGYTF. The CDR3 DNA sequence: TGTGCCACCAGCTCCGAGGACAGGGCTGGCTACACCTTC.